This TCR beta chain was profiled in a study of T cells in Graves' hyperthyroidism and ophthalmopathy. Study results and caveats: Ophthalmopathy, which appeared later, was predicted by the model a median approximately six months before onset. Stable hyperthyroidism was separated from ophthalmopathy by a model based on 13 V-J features.

A word on this clonotype: The antigen is undetermined.

Not enrolled were patients with uncontrolled infection, other autoimmune disease, pregnancy or lactation. Diagnostic decisions used clinical symptoms, serum thyroxine and TRAb, thyroid ultrasound and orbital computed tomography. What was amplified from RNA transcripts were TCR beta CDR3 regions. In the first-round RT-PCR of the TCR CDR3, the HTBI primer set was used. TCRdb processed the multiplex PCR reads anew with MiXCR; each CDR3 protein has one entry. The data hold 500,000 to 600,000 distinct CDR3 sequences, with over 45% observed a single time. This CDR3 region has 15 residues. V lost 3 bases and J 0 bases, leaving 9 bases between the germline ends. Germline V gene data show CDR1 as ENHRY and CDR2 as SYGVKD.

The chain recombines TRBV10-3 with TRBJ1-5, with D possibly being TRBD1 (5 bases). The sequencing input was peripheral blood or thyroid tissue (not recorded which). The TCR was taken from an adult woman with Graves' disease, either hyperthyroidism or ophthalmopathy (not recorded which). The CDR3 bases are TGTGCCATCAGTGATACCCAGGGTAGCAATCAGCCCCAGCATTTT. Translating it yields CAISDTQGSNQPQHF.